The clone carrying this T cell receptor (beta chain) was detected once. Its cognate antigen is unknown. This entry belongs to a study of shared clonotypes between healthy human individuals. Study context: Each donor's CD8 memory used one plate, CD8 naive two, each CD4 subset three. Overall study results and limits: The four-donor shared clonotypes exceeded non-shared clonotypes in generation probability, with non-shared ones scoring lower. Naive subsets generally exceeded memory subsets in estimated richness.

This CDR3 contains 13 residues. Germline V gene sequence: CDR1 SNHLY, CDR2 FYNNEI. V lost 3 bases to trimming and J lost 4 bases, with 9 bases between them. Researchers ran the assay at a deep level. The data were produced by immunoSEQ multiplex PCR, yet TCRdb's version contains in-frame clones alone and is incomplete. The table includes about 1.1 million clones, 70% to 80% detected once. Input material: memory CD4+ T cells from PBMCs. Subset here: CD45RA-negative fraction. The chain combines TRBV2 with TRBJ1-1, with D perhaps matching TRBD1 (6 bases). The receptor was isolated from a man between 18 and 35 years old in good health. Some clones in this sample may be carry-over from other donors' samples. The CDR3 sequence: CASSDGGRTEAFF. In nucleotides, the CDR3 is TGTGCCAGCAGTGACGGGGGCCGCACTGAAGCTTTCTTT.